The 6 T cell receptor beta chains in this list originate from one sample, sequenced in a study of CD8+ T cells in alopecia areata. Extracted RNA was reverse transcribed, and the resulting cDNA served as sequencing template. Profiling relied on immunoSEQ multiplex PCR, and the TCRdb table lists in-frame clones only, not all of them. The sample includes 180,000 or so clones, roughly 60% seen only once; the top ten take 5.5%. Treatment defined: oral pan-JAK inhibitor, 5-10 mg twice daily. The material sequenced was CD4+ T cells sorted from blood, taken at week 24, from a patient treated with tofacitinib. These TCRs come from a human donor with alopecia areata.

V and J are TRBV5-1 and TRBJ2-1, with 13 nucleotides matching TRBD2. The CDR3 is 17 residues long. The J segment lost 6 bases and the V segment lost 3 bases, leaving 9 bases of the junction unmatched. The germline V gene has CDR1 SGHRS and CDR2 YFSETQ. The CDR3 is CASSSGRTSGRVNEQFF. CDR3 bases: TGCGCCAGCAGCTCGGGAAGGACTAGCGGGAGAGTCAATGAGCAGTTCTTC.

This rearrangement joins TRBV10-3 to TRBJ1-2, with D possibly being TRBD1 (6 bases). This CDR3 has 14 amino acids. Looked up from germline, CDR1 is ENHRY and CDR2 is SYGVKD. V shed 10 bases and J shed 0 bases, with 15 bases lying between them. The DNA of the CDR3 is TGTGCCACCCAGGACAGAGACTCTAACTATGGCTACACCTTC. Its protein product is CATQDRDSNYGYTF.

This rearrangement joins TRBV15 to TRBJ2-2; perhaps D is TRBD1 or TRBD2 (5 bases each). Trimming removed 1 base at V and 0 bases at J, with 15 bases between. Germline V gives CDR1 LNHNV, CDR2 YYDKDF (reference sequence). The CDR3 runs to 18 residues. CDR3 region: CATSRVLPGTANTGELFF. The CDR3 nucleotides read TGTGCCACCAGCAGAGTTCTACCGGGGACCGCGAACACCGGGGAGCTGTTTTTT.

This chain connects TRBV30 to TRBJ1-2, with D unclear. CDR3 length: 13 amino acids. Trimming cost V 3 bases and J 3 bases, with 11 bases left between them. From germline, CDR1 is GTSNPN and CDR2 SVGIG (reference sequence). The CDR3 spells CAWREQLYYGYTF. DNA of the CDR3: TGTGCCTGGAGAGAACAGCTCTACTATGGCTACACCTTC.

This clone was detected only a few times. In nucleotides, the CDR3 is TGCGCCAGCACCCCCCCCGGGGGCGCTGGGGCCAACGTCCTGACTTTC. Translated: CASTPPGGAGANVLTF. V is TRBV5-1 and J is TRBJ2-6, with D perhaps TRBD1 or TRBD2 (6 bases each). CDR1 and CDR2 (germline): SGHRS, YFSETQ. Trimming took 6 bases from V and 2 from J, leaving 15 bases between them. The CDR3 loop spans 16 amino acids.

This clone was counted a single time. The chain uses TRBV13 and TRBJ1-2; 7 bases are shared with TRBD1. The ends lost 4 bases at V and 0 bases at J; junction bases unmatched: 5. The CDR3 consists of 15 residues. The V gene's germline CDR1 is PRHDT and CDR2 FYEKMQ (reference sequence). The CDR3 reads CASSSRTGSNYGYTF. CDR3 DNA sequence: TGTGCCAGCAGCTCCCGGACAGGTTCTAACTATGGCTACACCTTC.